The 23 T cell receptor beta chains presented below share a single source sample, sequenced in a study of T cell responses to AZD1222 COVID-19 vaccine. Repertoires were generated with immunoSEQ multiplex PCR, while TCRdb's copy carries only in-frame clones and drops some. The data hold under 150,000 clones, with 65% to 90% observed a single time. The specimen was peripheral blood, collected 28 days after the second AZD1222 dose. The receptor source for this set is an adult who received the AZD1222 COVID-19 vaccine.

The V gene is TRBV7-6, the J gene TRBJ1-4; D unresolved. Per germline, CDR1 SGHVS and CDR2 FNYEAQ. V lost 1 base and J 8 bases, leaving 8 bases between the germline ends. The CDR3 contains 13 residues. DNA of the CDR3: TGTGCCAGCAGCTTAGTAGACGGGGAAAAACTGTTTTTT. Translation gives CASSLVDGEKLFF.

This CDR3 is CAWSRTANTEAFF. The CDR3 coding sequence is TGTGCCTGGAGTCGGACAGCGAACACTGAAGCTTTCTTT. This chain connects TRBV30 to TRBJ1-1, with D possibly TRBD1 on 6 matching bases. Germline lookup yields CDR1 GTSNPN and CDR2 SVGIG (reference sequence). Between the trimmed V and J ends, which lost 2 bases and 1 base, there was a span of 8 bases. The CDR3 has 13 amino acids. Filled out from reference TRBV30 and TRBJ1-1, the complete variable domain reads SQTIHQWPATLVQPVGSPLSLECTVEGTSNPNLYWYRQAAGRGLQLLFYSVGIGQISSEVPQNLSASRPQDRQFILSSKKLLLSDSGFYLCAWSRTANTEAFFGQGTRLTVV.

The rearrangement links TRBV11-2 to TRBJ1-1; D call uncertain. Looked up from germline, CDR1 is SGHAT and CDR2 is FQNNGV. The V and J ends lost 1 base and 0 bases respectively, with 6 bases between them. CDR3 length: 14 residues. In nucleotides, the CDR3 is TGTGCCAGCAGCTTAGCCAGCATGAACACTGAAGCTTTCTTT. Translating gives CASSLASMNTEAFF.

The chain recombines TRBV28 with TRBJ1-1; the D gene is possibly TRBD1 (5 bases). The CDR3 is made up of 13 amino acids. Looked up from germline, CDR1 is MDHEN and CDR2 is SYDVKM. V was pared by 8 bases and J by 7 bases, with 17 bases between. Written as DNA, the CDR3 is TGTGCCAGCGTTTCCGGCGGACACTTTGAAGCTTTCTTT. Residues: CASVSGGHFEAFF.

J is TRBJ1-4 and V is TRBV27, with D possibly matching TRBD1 (6 bases). Trimming cost V 8 bases and J 7 bases, with 14 bases left between them. The germline V gene encodes CDR1 MNHEY and CDR2 SMNVEV (reference sequence). The CDR3 totals 13 residues. DNA for the CDR3: TGTGCCAGCCGACCCCCAGGGGTTGAAAAACTGTTTTTT. It codes for CASRPPGVEKLFF.

The chain is built from TRBV18 and TRBJ1-2; D ambiguous. Germline lookup yields CDR1 KGHSH and CDR2 LQKENI. Trimming took off 2 bases at V and 8 bases at J, with 9 bases between the two ends. The CDR3 spans 12 residues. CDR3 sequence reads: CASSPGLEGYTF. In DNA form, the CDR3 reads TGTGCCAGCTCACCAGGACTAGAAGGCTACACCTTC.

The CDR3 spells CASSVSGFGETQYF. The CDR3 DNA reads as TGTGCCAGCAGTGTTTCCGGGTTCGGGGAGACCCAGTACTTC. The gene calls are TRBV2 and TRBJ2-5, with unresolved D. The V end lost 4 bases, the J end lost 5 bases, and 14 bases lay between the germline ends. Germline-derived CDR1 and CDR2 are SNHLY and FYNNEI. There are 14 residues in the CDR3. Combining the CDR3 with reference TRBV2 and TRBJ2-5 gives the whole variable domain EPEVTQTPSHQVTQMGQEVILRCVPISNHLYFYWYRQILGQKVEFLVSFYNNEISEKSEIFDDQFSVERPDGSNFTLKIRSTKLEDSAMYFCASSVSGFGETQYFGPGTRLLVL.

The chain carries TRBV3-1 (or the pseudogene TRBV3-2) and TRBJ2-4, with D possibly being TRBD2 (6 bases). Germline V gene sequence: CDR1 LGHDT, CDR2 YNNKEL (reference sequence). The CDR3 loop spans 15 amino acids. The germline V and J ends were trimmed by 4 bases and 2 bases, with 12 bases remaining between them. The CDR3 reads CASSRMTSTKNIQYF. The CDR3 coding sequence is TGTGCCAGCAGCCGGATGACTAGTACCAAAAACATTCAGTACTTC.

V gene TRBV1 combines with J gene TRBJ1-2; the D segment call TRBD1 is taken from the table without a DNA check. TRBV1 is reported as a pseudogene. This CDR3 contains 14 residues. CDR3 sequence: CTSTIRGANYGYTF. CDR3 coding DNA: TGCACCAGTACGATCAGGGGAGCTAACTATGGCTACACCTTC.

The V gene is TRBV3-1 (or the pseudogene TRBV3-2), the J gene TRBJ1-2; D possibly corresponds to TRBD1 (6 bases). Deletions cut 4 bases from V and 3 bases from J, with 12 bases between. Germline V lookup: CDR1 LGHDT, CDR2 YNNKEL (reference sequence). The CDR3 has 14 residues. The CDR3, as DNA: TGTGCCAGCAGCCCCACAGGGCATGACTATGGCTACACCTTC. It is translated as CASSPTGHDYGYTF.

The V gene is TRBV10-3, the J gene TRBJ1-2; 9 bases are a match to TRBD1. J was trimmed by 7 bases and V by 9 bases; bases with no gene match: 6. This CDR3 is built from 12 residues. Germline-derived CDR1 and CDR2 are ENHRY and SYGVKD. CDR3 bases: TGTGCCATGGGACAGGGCTCCGTTGGCTACACCTTC. Its translation is CAMGQGSVGYTF.

This chain links TRBV6-5 with TRBJ1-5; 8 nucleotides match TRBD1. Germline CDR1 MNHEY, CDR2 SVGAGI. V shed 10 bases, J shed 3 bases, and the junction held 8 bases outside the gene matches. This CDR3 region has 14 residues. This CDR3 is CATRQGLVNQPQHF. CDR3 nucleotide sequence: TGTGCCACCAGACAGGGGTTAGTCAATCAGCCCCAGCATTTT.

The V and J genes are TRBV11-2 and TRBJ2-1, with 12 bases that match TRBD2. The CDR3 sequence is 17 residues long. V shed 5 bases and J 7 bases; nucleotides not matched to a gene: 12. The germline CDR1 and CDR2 sequences are SGHAT and FQNNGV. CDR3 sequence reads: CASSPWASGGAGNEQFF. Written as DNA, the CDR3 is TGTGCCAGCAGCCCATGGGCTAGCGGGGGGGCGGGGAATGAGCAGTTCTTC. Supplemented by reference TRBV11-2 and TRBJ2-1, the full variable domain reads EAGVAQSPRYKIIEKRQSVAFWCNPISGHATLYWYQQILGQGPKLLIQFQNNGVVDDSQLPKDRFSAERLKGVDSTLKIQPAKLEDSAVYLCASSPWASGGAGNEQFFGPGTRLTVL.

The chain is built from TRBV18 and TRBJ1-1; 10 nucleotides agree with TRBD1. Germline CDR1 KGHSH, CDR2 LQKENI. CDR3 size: 13 residues. Losses at the gene ends were 6 bases for V and 5 bases for J; bases not matched to a gene: 3. The DNA for the CDR3 is TGTGCCAGCTCGGGGGACAGGGGTACTGAAGCTTTCTTT. Residues: CASSGDRGTEAFF.

The chain employs TRBV10-1 and TRBJ1-3; the D gene is possibly TRBD1 (5 bases). The V end lost 2 bases, the J end lost 2 bases, and 28 bases lay between the germline ends. Germline values: CDR1 WNHNN, CDR2 SYGVQD (reference sequence). The CDR3 length is 21 residues. The CDR3 here is CASSEVGAPPGRSTAGNTIYF. The CDR3 bases are TGCGCCAGCAGTGAGGTTGGGGCCCCGCCGGGACGGTCGACTGCTGGAAACACCATATATTTT.

This chain joins TRBV7-9 and TRBJ1-1, with D perhaps TRBD1 (5 bases). There are 15 residues in the CDR3. Germline assignment: CDR1 SEHNR and CDR2 FQNEAQ (reference sequence). V was clipped by 6 bases and J by 0 bases, with 14 bases between them. The CDR3 nucleotides read TGTGCCAGCAGGGGGGTTCCGACTATGAACACTGAAGCTTTCTTT. Translating gives CASRGVPTMNTEAFF. The full variable domain, with the rest looked up from reference TRBV7-9 and TRBJ1-1, is DTGVSQNPRHKITKRGQNVTFRCDPISEHNRLYWYRQTLGQGPEFLTYFQNEAQLEKSRLLSDRFSAERPKGSFSTLEIQRTEQGDSAMYLCASRGVPTMNTEAFFGQGTRLTVV.

J is TRBJ2-7 and V is TRBV4-1; 7 bases are a match to TRBD2. V was pared by 0 bases and J by 7 bases, with 12 bases of the junction left unmatched. This CDR3 is built from 16 residues. The germline gives CDR1 MGHRA, CDR2 YSYEKL. The DNA for the CDR3 is TGCGCCAGCAGCCAAGAGTGGGGTGGCGGGGGAGAAGAGCAGTACTTC. The encoded protein is CASSQEWGGGGEEQYF.

The chain uses TRBV5-1 and TRBJ2-7, with 10 nucleotides matching TRBD1. The V gene end was trimmed by 0 bases and the J gene end by 5 bases; junction bases not matched to a gene: 2. This CDR3 comprises 14 residues. Germline V lookup: CDR1 SGHRS, CDR2 YFSETQ. CDR3 coding DNA: TGCGCCAGCAGCTTGGGGGACAGGGGCCACGAGCAGTACTTC. Its translation: CASSLGDRGHEQYF.

The rearrangement uses TRBV4-1 and TRBJ1-2, with 10 bases fitting TRBD1. Germline V lookup: CDR1 MGHRA, CDR2 YSYEKL. The CDR3 covers 15 residues. V shed 1 base and J 5 bases; nucleotides not matched to a gene: 4. CDR3 DNA sequence: TGCGCCAGCAGCCAAGGTGGACAGGGGGAATATGGCTACACCTTC. It codes for CASSQGGQGEYGYTF.

For the CDR3, the DNA is TGTGCCAGCAGTTGGTCCGGGGACTATGGCTACACCTTC. This sequence encodes CASSWSGDYGYTF. The chain is built from TRBV12-3 or TRBV12-4 and TRBJ1-2; D is uncertain. This CDR3 comprises 13 residues. V lost 4 bases and J 3 bases, leaving 9 bases between the germline ends.

The chain joins TRBV18 to TRBJ1-6; D possibly corresponds to TRBD1 (6 bases). Germline lookup yields CDR1 KGHSH and CDR2 LQKENI. This CDR3 spans 17 amino acids. Trimming stripped 3 bases from V and 6 bases from J, with 18 bases between. CDR3 loop: CASSPNPGGGLNSPLHF. CDR3 DNA: TGTGCCAGCTCACCGAACCCCGGTGGGGGGCTTAATTCACCCCTCCACTTT.

Comments on this clone: The same CDR3 also results from other DNA sequences found in this sample. This chain joins TRBV6-5 and TRBJ1-1; D not resolved. Germline V gene sequence: CDR1 MNHEY, CDR2 SVGAGI. With 6 bases removed from V and 2 bases from J, the gap between germline ends came to 4 bases. The CDR3 loop spans 11 amino acids. CDR3 bases: TGTGCCAGCAGGGGCAACACTGAAGCTTTCTTT. Residues: CASRGNTEAFF.

This rearrangement joins TRBV2 to TRBJ2-7; 7 positions match TRBD2. CDR3 size: 13 residues. Germline CDR1 is SNHLY and CDR2 is FYNNEI. With V trimmed by 9 bases and J by 6 bases, 11 bases remained unmatched. In DNA form, the CDR3 reads TGTGCCAGGACCGGGACGGGGGGTCGCGAGCAGTACTTC. It encodes CARTGTGGREQYF.